These 24 T cell receptor beta chains came from one sample sequenced in a study of blood T cell repertoires in COVID-19. The repertoire was sequenced with immunoSEQ multiplex PCR; TCRdb's copy has only in-frame clones and lacks some. The sample includes approximately 170,000 clones, about 85% of them seen just once. Sequenced material: peripheral blood. Receptors were obtained from a man older than 75 with COVID-19, enrolled during active disease.

The rearrangement joins TRBV19 to TRBJ2-2, with 9 bases aligning to TRBD1. With 4 bases clipped from V and 6 bases from J, the junction kept 15 bases outside the gene matches. The length of the CDR3 is 18 residues. The germline V gene has CDR1 LNHDA and CDR2 SQIVND (reference sequence). The CDR3: CASSTTLRDRDGSGELFF. The DNA for the CDR3 is TGTGCCAGTAGTACCACTCTCCGGGACAGGGATGGTTCCGGGGAGCTGTTTTTT.

The chain uses TRBV12-5 and TRBJ1-1; the D gene is possibly TRBD1 (5 bases). This CDR3 is 14 amino acids long. From germline, CDR1 is LGHNT and CDR2 FRNRAP. V was pared by 7 bases and J by 1 base, with 13 bases between. The CDR3 nucleotides read TGTGCTAGTGCTTTAACGGGGGGGAACACTGAAGCTTTCTTT. Translation: CASALTGGNTEAFF.

This sequence joins TRBV12-3 or TRBV12-4 and TRBJ1-1; 10 nucleotides agree with TRBD1. The CDR3 consists of 12 residues. Germline trimming cut 10 bases from V and 5 bases from J; bases unmatched to any gene: 4. CDR3 in amino acids: CATRTGGTEAFF. The CDR3 DNA reads as TGTGCCACTCGGACAGGGGGTACTGAAGCTTTCTTT.

CDR3 residues: CASSLGGARKTEAFF. CDR3 DNA sequence: TGTGCCAGCAGTCTGGGAGGGGCGCGGAAGACTGAAGCTTTCTTT. The gene calls are TRBV6-5 and TRBJ1-1; tentative D call: TRBD1 (5 bases). CDR1 is MNHEY and CDR2 is SVGAGI in the germline V gene. V was trimmed by 5 bases and J by 5 bases, leaving 18 bases between them. The CDR3 is made up of 15 amino acids.

The chain links TRBV5-6 to TRBJ2-7; TRBD1 is a possible D gene (6 bases). Between the trimmed V and J ends, which lost 5 bases and 4 bases, there was a span of 13 bases. The CDR3 has 13 amino acids. Germline loops: CDR1 SGHDT, CDR2 YYEEEE. DNA for the CDR3: TGTGCCAGCAGATTCGCCCAGGGGTACGAGCAGTACTTC. Its translation is CASRFAQGYEQYF.

This clone was recorded only once. V is TRBV5-1 and J is TRBJ1-6, with 7 bases that match TRBD1. V was pared by 3 bases and J by 13 bases, with 10 bases of the junction left unmatched. The length of the CDR3 is 14 residues. Germline values: CDR1 SGHRS, CDR2 YFSETQ. This CDR3 reads CASSWGTARGPLHF. CDR3 bases: TGCGCCAGCAGCTGGGGGACAGCCAGGGGTCCCCTCCACTTT.

The rearrangement joins TRBV29-1 to TRBJ2-5, with D perhaps matching TRBD2 (6 bases). The CDR3 spans 15 residues. V lost 5 bases, J lost 1 base, and 17 bases lay in between. Germline values: CDR1 SQVTM, CDR2 ANQGSEA. The CDR3 sequence: CSVSALSGPQETQYF. As DNA, the CDR3 is TGCAGCGTTTCCGCTCTCAGCGGGCCCCAAGAGACCCAGTACTTC.

The chain uses TRBV5-1 and TRBJ1-1, with D possibly being TRBD1 (6 bases). Germline V CDR1 and CDR2: SGHRS, YFSETQ. The CDR3 loop spans 15 amino acids. Trimming took off 4 bases at V and 3 bases at J, with 16 bases between the two ends. CDR3 residues: CASSPTGGQDTEAFF. For the CDR3, the DNA is TGCGCCAGCAGCCCCACGGGGGGCCAGGACACTGAAGCTTTCTTT.

The chain has TRBV6-5 and TRBJ1-2, with TRBD1 matching 7 bases. The trim removed 2 bases at V and 1 base at J, leaving 1 base unmatched. From germline, CDR1 is MNHEY and CDR2 SVGAGI. The CDR3 runs to 14 residues. The CDR3 bases are TGTGCCAGCAGTTACCGGGACAGTAACTATGGCTACACCTTC. It specifies CASSYRDSNYGYTF.

The sample holds one count of this clone. J is TRBJ1-1 and V is TRBV28; 10 bases align to TRBD1. CDR3 length: 17 amino acids. The germline V gene has CDR1 MDHEN and CDR2 SYDVKM. V lost 5 bases, J lost 5 bases, and 14 bases stayed unmatched. The CDR3 DNA reads as TGTGCCAGCAGTATATCCCGGGACAGGGGCGGGAATACTGAAGCTTTCTTT. This translates into CASSISRDRGGNTEAFF.

The chain carries TRBV7-6 and TRBJ1-4, with D possibly being TRBD1 (5 bases). CDR1 and CDR2 (germline): SGHVS, FNYEAQ. This CDR3 has 15 amino acids. The V end lost 5 bases, the J end lost 3 bases, and 13 bases lay between the germline ends. The CDR3 is CASSLRGGANEKLFF. The CDR3 bases are TGTGCCAGCAGCCTGCGGGGGGGGGCTAATGAAAAACTGTTTTTT.

This chain links TRBV5-1 with TRBJ2-1, with 11 bases matching TRBD2. Losses at the gene ends were 2 bases for V and 10 bases for J; bases not matched to a gene: 2. The CDR3 is 13 amino acids. Germline V gives CDR1 SGHRS, CDR2 YFSETQ. CDR3 region: CASSLRTSGEQFF. The CDR3 nucleotides are TGCGCCAGCAGCTTACGGACTAGCGGGGAGCAGTTCTTC.

V usage is TRBV5-1 and J usage is TRBJ1-1; D possibly corresponds to TRBD1 (5 bases). The CDR3 runs 14 residues. Looked up from germline, CDR1 is SGHRS and CDR2 is YFSETQ. Trimming removed 0 bases from V and 1 base from J, with 7 bases in between. The CDR3 loop reads CASSLEGQNTEAFF. The CDR3 DNA sequence: TGCGCCAGCAGCTTGGAGGGGCAGAACACTGAAGCTTTCTTT.

This sequence joins TRBV29-1 and TRBJ1-1; tentatively, D is TRBD1 (5 bases). Germline CDR1 and CDR2: SQVTM and ANQGSEA. There are 14 residues in the CDR3. V dropped 3 bases and J dropped 5 bases, with 16 bases sitting between them. CDR3 DNA sequence: TGCAGCGTTGATATGCAGGGCGGTGGGACTGAAGCTTTCTTT. Amino acid sequence: CSVDMQGGGTEAFF.

This clone appeared a single time. V gene TRBV5-5 combines with J gene TRBJ1-2; TRBD1 might be the D (5 bases). The germline V and J ends were trimmed by 4 bases and 8 bases, with 15 bases remaining between them. The germline V gene has CDR1 SGHKS and CDR2 YYEKEE (reference sequence). The CDR3 extends over 13 amino acids. This CDR3 is CASSRQRELGYTF. The CDR3 DNA reads as TGTGCCAGCAGCCGACAGAGAGAATTGGGCTACACCTTC.

The chain uses TRBV7-9 and TRBJ2-2; a weak D match, TRBD1 (5 bases). Germline loops: CDR1 SEHNR, CDR2 FQNEAQ (reference sequence). The V and J ends lost 3 bases and 5 bases respectively, with 10 bases between them. This CDR3 has 14 residues. CDR3 sequence reads: CASSLFQGTGELFF. The DNA for the CDR3 is TGTGCCAGCAGCTTGTTTCAGGGTACCGGGGAGCTGTTTTTT. Full variable domain (outside the CDR3, taken from reference TRBV7-9 and TRBJ2-2): DTGVSQNPRHKITKRGQNVTFRCDPISEHNRLYWYRQTLGQGPEFLTYFQNEAQLEKSRLLSDRFSAERPKGSFSTLEIQRTEQGDSAMYLCASSLFQGTGELFFGEGSRLTVL.

V is TRBV12-5 and J is TRBJ1-5, with D unclear. The CDR3 is made up of 14 amino acids. Per germline, CDR1 LGHNT and CDR2 FRNRAP. The germline V and J ends were trimmed by 6 bases and 1 base, with 10 bases remaining between them. CDR3 nucleotides: TGTGCTAGTGGCGAAGGAGTAAGCAATCAGCCCCAGCATTTT. Amino acids: CASGEGVSNQPQHF.

As for this clone: At one end the junction does not follow the germline gene, possibly because of a read error. The CDR3 region is CASRGPEGAYAF. CDR3 nucleotides: TGTGCCAGTAGAGGGCCCGAGGGGGCCTACGCGTTT. The chain joins TRBV19 to TRBJ1-1; 7 bases are shared with TRBD1. The CDR3 is 12 residues long. CDR1 and CDR2 (germline): LNHDA, SQIVND (reference sequence).

V is TRBV9 and J is TRBJ1-1, with 8 bases that match TRBD1. Per the germline V gene, CDR1 is SGDLS and CDR2 is YYNGEE. Trimming removed 2 bases from V and 7 bases from J; junction bases left unmatched: 4. The CDR3 runs 13 residues. The CDR3 sequence is CASSVRQGHEAFF. The CDR3 coding sequence is TGTGCCAGCAGCGTCAGACAGGGGCATGAAGCTTTCTTT.

The genes are TRBV3-1 (or the pseudogene TRBV3-2) and TRBJ2-7; TRBD2 aligns across 14 bases. V dropped 4 bases and J dropped 2; count of bases not matched to a gene: 16. This CDR3 is built from 20 residues. Per the germline V gene, CDR1 is LGHDT and CDR2 is YNNKEL (reference sequence). In nucleotides, the CDR3 is TGTGCCAGCAGCCCCATCACCGGGACTAGCGGGGGTGATTGGGCCTACGAGCAGTACTTC. It is translated as CASSPITGTSGGDWAYEQYF.

The genes are TRBV7-9 and TRBJ1-1; D gene unclear. V lost 1 base and J lost 5, with 11 bases in between. The CDR3 loop spans 14 amino acids. Germline loops: CDR1 SEHNR, CDR2 FQNEAQ (reference sequence). CDR3 amino acids: CASSLDGIRTEAFF. Written as DNA, the CDR3 is TGTGCCAGCAGCTTAGACGGGATACGGACTGAAGCTTTCTTT.

This clone was counted once. CDR3 in amino acids: CASSVSQRDTQYF. CDR3 nucleotides: TGTGCCAGTAGTGTCTCCCAGCGAGATACGCAGTATTTT. The chain employs TRBV19 and TRBJ2-3; D remains unclear. Germline V gives CDR1 LNHDA, CDR2 SQIVND (reference sequence). The CDR3 is 13 amino acids. The ends were cut back, 5 bases at V and 5 bases at J, with 11 bases in the middle.

The chain uses TRBV5-1 and TRBJ1-3; 7 nucleotides agree with TRBD1. Trimming took 0 bases from V and 4 from J; bases not matched to a gene: 7. CDR3 length: 16 amino acids. Looked up from germline, CDR1 is SGHRS and CDR2 is YFSETQ. The CDR3 nucleotides read TGCGCCAGCAGCTTGGTGGCAGGGGGGCCAGGAAACACCATATATTTT. Its protein product is CASSLVAGGPGNTIYF.

The genes are TRBV6-5 and TRBJ2-7, with D possibly being TRBD2 (5 bases). The germline gives CDR1 MNHEY, CDR2 SVGAGI. V was cut by 5 bases and J by 2 bases, with 13 bases left in between. The CDR3 spans 14 residues. This chain's CDR3 is CASSQAGRTYEQYF. CDR3 nucleotides: TGTGCCAGCAGTCAGGCGGGCAGGACCTACGAGCAGTACTTC.